The sequence of this T cell receptor (beta chain) was determined in a study of shared clonotypes between healthy human individuals. As for this clone: Antigen specificity is unknown.

General study findings and limits: Generally, estimated richness proved larger in naive subsets than it did in memory subsets. Clonotype sharing among donors, it was expected, would be affected by sequencing depth.

The run depth of the assay was deep. The repertoire was sequenced with immunoSEQ multiplex PCR; TCRdb's copy has only in-frame clones and lacks some. Among 1.5 million to 1.9 million clones listed, 98% were seen once. A CD45RA-negative memory subset and a CD45RA+ naive subset were separated from the CD4+ cells. Germline assignment: CDR1 SGDLS and CDR2 YYNGEE. The J segment lost 5 bases and the V segment lost 3 bases, leaving 13 bases of the junction unmatched. The CDR3 is 16 residues long. The sequenced material came from naive CD4+ T cells sorted from blood. The subset: CD45RA+ positively selected. This TCR was recovered from a man younger than 40 in good health. The chain uses TRBV9 and TRBJ2-7, with 8 bases that match TRBD1. The CDR3 loop is CASSELSGGHYNEQYF. Here the CDR3 DNA reads TGTGCCAGCAGCGAACTTTCAGGGGGCCATTACAACGAGCAGTACTTC.